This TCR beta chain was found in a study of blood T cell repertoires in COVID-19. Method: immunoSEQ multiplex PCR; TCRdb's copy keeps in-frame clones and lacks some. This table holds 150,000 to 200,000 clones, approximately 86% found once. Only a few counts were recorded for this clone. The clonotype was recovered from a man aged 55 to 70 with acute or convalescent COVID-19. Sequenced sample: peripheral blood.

The CDR3, as DNA: TGTGCCAGCAGCTCCCGTTGGGGACAGGGATCCGATCAGCCCCAGCATTTT. Its translation is CASSSRWGQGSDQPQHF. The chain combines TRBV7-3 with TRBJ1-5; 9 nucleotides match TRBD1. The germline V gene has CDR1 SGHTA and CDR2 FQGTGA. The CDR3 length is 17 residues. With 4 bases clipped from V and 5 bases from J, the junction kept 12 bases outside the gene matches.